This T cell receptor (beta chain) was obtained from a study of T cell responses to AZD1222 COVID-19 vaccine. The data were produced by immunoSEQ multiplex PCR, yet TCRdb's version contains in-frame clones alone and is incomplete. The profile shows 79,000 or so clones, 70% to 80% of them singletons. The source is an adult who received the MenACWY meningococcal vaccine as a control. This material consisted of peripheral blood, taken 28 days after the second dose of the MenACWY control vaccine.

DNA for the CDR3: TGTGCCAGCAGCCCTGGGACGGATAATTCACCCCTCCACTTT. Its translation: CASSPGTDNSPLHF. The chain links TRBV3-1 (or the pseudogene TRBV3-2) to TRBJ1-6; perhaps TRBD1 as D (5 bases). Germline CDR1 LGHDT, CDR2 YNNKEL (reference sequence). The CDR3 is made up of 14 amino acids. With 4 bases removed from V and 5 bases from J, the gap between germline ends came to 9 bases.